This TCR beta chain is from a study of T cells in Graves' hyperthyroidism and ophthalmopathy. This clonotype was detected many times. RNA transcripts gave rise to amplified TCR beta CDR3 regions. First-round RT-PCR of the TCR CDR3 relied on the HTBI primer set. Each CDR3 protein is one row after TCRdb ran MiXCR on the multiplex PCR reads. This sample has approximately 330,000 distinct CDR3 sequences; roughly 23% occur once, and the top ten carry 50% to 65%. The CDR3 totals 16 residues. Trimming took 4 bases from V and 1 from J, leaving 17 bases between them. Germline lookup yields CDR1 SGHNT and CDR2 YYREEE (reference sequence).

V and J are TRBV5-4 and TRBJ1-1, with D possibly TRBD1 on 6 matching bases. This clonotype originated in a woman aged 50 to 60 with Graves' hyperthyroidism. Material for sequencing was blood. CDR3 loop: CASSMRTRGPNTEAFF. The CDR3 DNA sequence: TGTGCCAGCAGCATGAGAACCAGGGGCCCGAACACTGAAGCTTTCTTT.